These 3 T cell receptor beta chains share one sample of origin, sequenced in a study of T-cell memory formation after mild COVID-19. TCRdb called the 5' RACE reads again in MiXCR, with one record for every CDR3 protein. The table lists fewer than 110,000 distinct CDR3 sequences, around 15% of them singletons, with 35% to 50% in the top ten. Sequences were obtained from PBMCs or a T cell subset sorted from them (not recorded which). Every receptor here comes from a man younger than 35 who had mild COVID-19 (a few samples of this study predate the infection). Cell type and time point are not known.

The chain carries TRBV9 and TRBJ2-1, with 9 nucleotides matching TRBD1. The CDR3 has 18 residues. The junction had 16 bases not matched to a gene; V was cut back by 3 bases and J by 6 bases. Germline loops: CDR1 SGDLS, CDR2 YYNGEE. The CDR3 DNA reads as TGTGCCAGCAGCGGGGGACAGGGCCCGTCAAGTCGTTTCAATGAGCAGTTCTTC. Amino acids: CASSGGQGPSSRFNEQFF.

This clonotype was counted many times. The rearrangement uses TRBV5-1 and TRBJ2-7; D is uncertain. V lost 1 base and J lost 3, with 14 bases in between. The CDR3 length is 15 residues. Germline-derived CDR1 and CDR2 are SGHRS and YFSETQ. In nucleotides, the CDR3 is TGCGCCAGCAGCTTGATACCAGGTTCTTACTACGAGCAGTACTTC. This gives the protein CASSLIPGSYYEQYF.

V and J are TRBV29-1 and TRBJ2-2; D may be TRBD1 or TRBD2 (5 bases each). Trimming shortened V by 4 bases and J by 4 bases, and 10 bases separated the two germline ends. Germline V gives CDR1 SQVTM, CDR2 ANQGSEA. This CDR3 spans 13 amino acids. DNA of the CDR3: TGCAGCGTTGTTGAGGGGATCACCGGGGAGCTGTTTTTT. It encodes CSVVEGITGELFF.